The TCR beta chain under discussion was sequenced for a study of identical twins. General study points: Beta out-of-frame sequences displayed a weaker excess of sharing between twins.

Unmatched junction bases numbered 12, after V lost 4 bases and J lost 2 bases. This CDR3 contains 18 residues. Germline V gene lookup returns CDR1 PRHDT and CDR2 FYEKMQ (reference sequence). This clonotype was seen repeatedly, ten times or more. Its cognate antigen is unknown. TCRdb reanalysed the 5' RACE reads using MiXCR and keeps one entry per CDR3 protein. The sample has about 220,000 distinct CDR3 sequences; under 8.5% are singletons. These data are also associated with another study on T cells expressing NK-cell markers. That work adds: Sequencing covered eight donors, seven HCMV-seropositive and one seronegative. Several experiments confined sorting to alpha-beta TCR T cells with an anti-gamma-delta TCR antibody. Several donors had dominant NKG2C+ clonotypes that comprised roughly 1.0-8% of their CD8+ T cells.

The chain employs TRBV13 and TRBJ2-1, with 9 bases aligning to TRBD1. The sequencing input was CD8+ T cells sorted from blood. The origin of this receptor is a woman under 30 in good health. The CDR3 DNA reads as TGTGCCAGCAGCTCCCCGACTACTGGGGACAGGGCCTACAATGAGCAGTTCTTC. Translating gives CASSSPTTGDRAYNEQFF.